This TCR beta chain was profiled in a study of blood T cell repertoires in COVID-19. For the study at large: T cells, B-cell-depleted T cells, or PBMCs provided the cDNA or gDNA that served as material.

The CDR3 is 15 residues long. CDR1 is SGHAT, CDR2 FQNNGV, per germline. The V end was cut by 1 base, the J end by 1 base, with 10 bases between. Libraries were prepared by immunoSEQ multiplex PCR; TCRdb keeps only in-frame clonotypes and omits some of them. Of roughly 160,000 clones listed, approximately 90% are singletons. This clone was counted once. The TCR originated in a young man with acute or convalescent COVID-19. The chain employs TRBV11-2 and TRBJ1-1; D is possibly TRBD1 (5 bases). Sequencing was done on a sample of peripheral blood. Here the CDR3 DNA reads TGTGCCAGCAGCTTAGGGGTAGGGGCGAACACTGAAGCTTTCTTT. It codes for CASSLGVGANTEAFF.